One and the same sample provided the 16 T cell receptor beta chains below, sequenced in a study of blood T cell repertoires in COVID-19. Assay: immunoSEQ multiplex PCR; the TCRdb copy retains only in-frame clones and omits some. Of about 230,000 clones in the sample, approximately 80% are singletons; the top ten hold 6.5% to 9%. The sequenced sample consisted of peripheral blood. The receptor set was obtained from a woman older than 75 with COVID-19, enrolled during active disease.

CDR3 residues: CASSQGTPSGYTF. The CDR3 DNA is TGTGCCAGCAGCCAAGGGACACCCTCTGGCTACACCTTC. This sequence joins TRBV3-1 (or the pseudogene TRBV3-2) and TRBJ1-2, with D tentatively TRBD1 (5 bases). V was trimmed by 1 base and J by 7 bases, leaving 10 bases between them. Germline values: CDR1 LGHDT, CDR2 YNNKEL (reference sequence). CDR3 size: 13 residues.

The V call is TRBV9, the J call TRBJ2-1; D not certain. V dropped 0 bases and J dropped 4 bases, with 8 bases sitting between them. The CDR3 extends over 14 amino acids. CDR1 and CDR2 (germline): SGDLS, YYNGEE. In DNA form, the CDR3 reads TGTGCCAGCAGCGTAGCTCTGACATACAATGAGCAGTTCTTC. Translating it yields CASSVALTYNEQFF.

The chain couples TRBV6-5 to TRBJ1-5; no definite D call. The CDR3 length is 12 residues. Germline CDR1 reads MNHEY; CDR2 reads SVGAGI. The ends were cut back, 10 bases at V and 4 bases at J, with 11 bases in the middle. The CDR3 reads CATSTGNQPQHF. DNA for the CDR3: TGTGCCACTTCGACGGGAAATCAGCCCCAGCATTTT.

The sample holds one count of this clone. The chain links TRBV3-1 (or the pseudogene TRBV3-2) to TRBJ1-2; no clear D gene. This CDR3 is 12 amino acids long. The germline V gene has CDR1 LGHDT and CDR2 YNNKEL (reference sequence). V lost 2 bases and J 4 bases, leaving 5 bases between the germline ends. The CDR3 loop reads CASSQKLYGYTF. The CDR3 region has the DNA TGTGCCAGCAGCCAAAAGCTCTATGGCTACACCTTC.

The chain has TRBV5-5 and TRBJ2-7; 13 bases fit TRBD2. There are 18 residues in the CDR3. J was trimmed by 2 bases and V by 1 base; bases with no gene match: 9. The germline gives CDR1 SGHKS, CDR2 YYEKEE (reference sequence). The CDR3 here is CASSLKRLAGGFPYEQYF. CDR3 DNA sequence: TGTGCCAGCAGCTTGAAGCGACTAGCGGGAGGCTTCCCCTACGAGCAGTACTTC.

The chain's CDR3 is CASRRGNTIYF. The CDR3 DNA follows: TGTGCCAGCCGTCGGGGAAACACCATATATTTT. The chain has TRBV9 and TRBJ1-3; D not certain. The V and J ends lost 7 bases and 4 bases respectively, with 6 bases between them. The CDR3 has 11 residues. Germline V gives CDR1 SGDLS, CDR2 YYNGEE.

The count of this clone is one. The J gene is TRBJ2-7, the V gene TRBV5-1; no clear D. From germline, CDR1 is SGHRS and CDR2 YFSETQ. Trimming took 0 bases from V and 6 from J, leaving 10 bases between them. The CDR3 is made up of 13 amino acids. DNA of the CDR3: TGCGCCAGCAGCTTGGGGTCCTCCGGCGAGCAGTACTTC. It yields the protein CASSLGSSGEQYF. The full variable domain, its missing parts supplied by reference TRBV5-1 and TRBJ2-7, is KAGVTQTPRYLIKTRGQQVTLSCSPISGHRSVSWYQQTPGQGLQFLFEYFSETQRNKGNFPGRFSGRQFSNSRSEMNVSTLELGDSALYLCASSLGSSGEQYFGPGTRLTVT.

The rearrangement joins TRBV6-6 to TRBJ2-1, with D possibly matching TRBD1 (6 bases). Germline CDR1 MNHNY, CDR2 SVGAGI (reference sequence). The CDR3 is made up of 13 amino acids. The V end was cut by 4 bases, the J end by 7 bases, with 11 bases between. The CDR3 sequence is CASSSDRWNEQFF. In nucleotides, the CDR3 is TGTGCCAGCAGTTCCGACAGGTGGAATGAGCAGTTCTTC.

The V and J genes are TRBV5-4 and TRBJ2-7; D possibly corresponds to TRBD2 (6 bases). The ends were cut back, 0 bases at V and 6 bases at J, with 13 bases in the middle. Germline CDR1 reads SGHNT; CDR2 reads YYREEE (reference sequence). The CDR3 covers 14 residues. The CDR3 DNA follows: TGTGCCAGCAGCTTGGATGGAGGGAAAATCGAGCAGTACTTC. Translated: CASSLDGGKIEQYF.

This clone was seen more than once but under ten times. This chain connects TRBV5-6 to TRBJ2-7; 9 nucleotides align to TRBD2. Germline V lookup: CDR1 SGHDT, CDR2 YYEEEE. There are 14 residues in the CDR3. Trimming cost V 5 bases and J 0 bases; bases outside gene matches: 3. The CDR3, as DNA: TGTGCCAGCAGGAAGCGGGGGGCCTCCTACGAGCAGTACTTC. Protein sequence: CASRKRGASYEQYF.

The chain couples TRBV19 to TRBJ2-3, with D maybe TRBD1 (5 bases). Trimming left V 4 bases short and J 1 base short, with 6 bases between. Germline CDR1 and CDR2: LNHDA and SQIVND (reference sequence). This CDR3 has 13 residues. In DNA form, the CDR3 reads TGTGCCAGTAGTAAGGGGCGCACAGATACGCAGTATTTT. Translation gives CASSKGRTDTQYF.

The V gene is TRBV9, the J gene TRBJ2-1; 7 nucleotides line up with TRBD2. This CDR3 has 15 residues. Germline CDR1 is SGDLS and CDR2 is YYNGEE. The trim removed 0 bases at V and 5 bases at J, leaving 5 bases unmatched. The chain's CDR3 is CASSVVGGFDNEQFF. CDR3 DNA: TGTGCCAGCAGCGTAGTCGGGGGGTTCGACAATGAGCAGTTCTTC. The full variable domain, in which reference TRBV9 and TRBJ2-1 provide the parts outside the CDR3, is DSGVTQTPKHLITATGQRVTLRCSPRSGDLSVYWYQQSLDQGLQFLIQYYNGEERAKGNILERFSAQQFPDLHSELNLSSLELGDSALYFCASSVVGGFDNEQFFGPGTRLTVL.

The chain carries TRBV20-1 and TRBJ1-1; D gene unclear. The CDR3 runs 11 residues. V was pared by 3 bases and J by 9 bases, with 11 bases between. Germline values: CDR1 DFQATT, CDR2 SNEGSKA (reference sequence). The CDR3 DNA reads TGCAGTGCTAGTCTACCACCGCAAGCTTTCTTT. Residues: CSASLPPQAFF.

The chain joins TRBV11-2 to TRBJ2-7; no reliable D call. The length of the CDR3 is 16 residues. Trimming removed 5 bases from V and 11 bases from J, with 28 bases in between. Germline-derived CDR1 and CDR2 are SGHAT and FQNNGV. The CDR3 loop reads CASSAMERPQRSPEYF. CDR3 nucleotide sequence: TGTGCCAGCAGCGCGATGGAGAGACCTCAAAGGAGTCCAGAGTACTTC.

The chain has TRBV11-2 and TRBJ2-5; maybe TRBD2 (6 bases). V was pared by 5 bases and J by 0 bases, with 13 bases between. The CDR3 runs 15 residues. CDR1 is SGHAT and CDR2 is FQNNGV in the germline V gene. In DNA form, the CDR3 reads TGTGCCAGCAGCCCCCAGACTAGAAACCAAGAGACCCAGTACTTC. The encoded protein is CASSPQTRNQETQYF.

A few counts support this clone. This chain connects TRBV10-3 to TRBJ1-6; 7 positions match TRBD1. J gave up 3 bases and V 10 bases, and 9 bases lay outside the gene matches. From germline, CDR1 is ENHRY and CDR2 SYGVKD. CDR3 length: 15 amino acids. Here the CDR3 reads CANQDGTDYNSPLHF. The CDR3 region has the DNA TGTGCCAACCAAGACGGGACAGACTATAATTCACCCCTCCACTTT.